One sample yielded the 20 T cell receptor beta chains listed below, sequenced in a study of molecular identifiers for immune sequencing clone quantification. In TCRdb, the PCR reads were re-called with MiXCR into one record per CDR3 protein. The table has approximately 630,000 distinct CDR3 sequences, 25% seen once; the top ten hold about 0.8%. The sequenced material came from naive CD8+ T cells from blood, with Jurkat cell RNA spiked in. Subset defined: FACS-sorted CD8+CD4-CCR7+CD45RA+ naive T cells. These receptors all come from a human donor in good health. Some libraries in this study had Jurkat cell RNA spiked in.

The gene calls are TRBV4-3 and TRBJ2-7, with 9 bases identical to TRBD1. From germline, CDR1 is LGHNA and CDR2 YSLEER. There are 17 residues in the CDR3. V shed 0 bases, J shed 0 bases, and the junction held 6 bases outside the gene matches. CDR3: CASSQEGTGLFSYEQYF. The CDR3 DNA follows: TGCGCCAGCAGCCAAGAAGGGACAGGGCTATTCTCCTACGAGCAGTACTTC.

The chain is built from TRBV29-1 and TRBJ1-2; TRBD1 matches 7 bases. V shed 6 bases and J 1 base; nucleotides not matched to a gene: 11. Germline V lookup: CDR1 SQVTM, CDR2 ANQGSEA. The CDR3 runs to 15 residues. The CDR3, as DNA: TGCAGCGTAGCGTCGACAGGGTTATATAACTATGGCTACACCTTC. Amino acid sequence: CSVASTGLYNYGYTF.

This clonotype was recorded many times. This chain's CDR3 is CASSSRTENYNEQFF. The CDR3 coding sequence is TGTGCCAGCAGCTCTAGGACAGAAAACTACAATGAGCAGTTCTTC. The chain recombines TRBV7-9 with TRBJ2-1; tentatively, D is TRBD1 (6 bases). The ends were cut back, 4 bases at V and 3 bases at J, with 13 bases in the middle. The CDR3 totals 15 residues. The germline CDR1 and CDR2 sequences are SEHNR and FQNEAQ (reference sequence). The full variable domain, its missing parts supplied by reference TRBV7-9 and TRBJ2-1, is DTGVSQNPRHKITKRGQNVTFRCDPISEHNRLYWYRQTLGQGPEFLTYFQNEAQLEKSRLLSDRFSAERPKGSFSTLEIQRTEQGDSAMYLCASSSRTENYNEQFFGPGTRLTVL.

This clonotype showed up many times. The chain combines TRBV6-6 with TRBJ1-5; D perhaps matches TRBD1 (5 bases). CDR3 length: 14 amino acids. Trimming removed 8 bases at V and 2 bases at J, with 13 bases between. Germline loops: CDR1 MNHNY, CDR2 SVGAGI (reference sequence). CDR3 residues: CASVEGLGNQPQHF. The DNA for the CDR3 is TGTGCCAGCGTAGAGGGGTTGGGCAATCAGCCCCAGCATTTT.

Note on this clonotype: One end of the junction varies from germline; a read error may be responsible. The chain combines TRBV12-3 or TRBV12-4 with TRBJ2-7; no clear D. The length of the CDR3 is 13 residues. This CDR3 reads CASSSDQYTEQCF. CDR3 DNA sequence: TGTGCCAGCAGTTCCGACCAATACACCGAGCAGTGCTTC.

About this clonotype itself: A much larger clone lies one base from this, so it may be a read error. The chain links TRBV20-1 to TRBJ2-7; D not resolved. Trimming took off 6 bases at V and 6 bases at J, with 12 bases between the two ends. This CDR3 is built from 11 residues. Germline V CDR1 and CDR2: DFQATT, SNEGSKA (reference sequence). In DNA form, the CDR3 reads TGCAGTGCCGAGAGTGTAGGCGAGCAGTACTTC. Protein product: CSAESVGEQYF.

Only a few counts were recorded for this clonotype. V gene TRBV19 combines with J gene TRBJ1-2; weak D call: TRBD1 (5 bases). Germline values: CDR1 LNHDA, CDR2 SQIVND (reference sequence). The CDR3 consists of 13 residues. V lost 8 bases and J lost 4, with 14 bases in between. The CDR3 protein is CASSLEGIYGYTF. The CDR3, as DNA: TGTGCCAGTTCCCTAGAGGGGATCTATGGCTACACCTTC.

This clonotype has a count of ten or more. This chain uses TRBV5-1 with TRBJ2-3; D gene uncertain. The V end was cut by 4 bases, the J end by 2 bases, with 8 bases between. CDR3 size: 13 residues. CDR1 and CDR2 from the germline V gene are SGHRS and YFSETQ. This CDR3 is CASSRWTTDTQYF. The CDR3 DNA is TGCGCCAGCAGCAGGTGGACCACAGATACGCAGTATTTT.

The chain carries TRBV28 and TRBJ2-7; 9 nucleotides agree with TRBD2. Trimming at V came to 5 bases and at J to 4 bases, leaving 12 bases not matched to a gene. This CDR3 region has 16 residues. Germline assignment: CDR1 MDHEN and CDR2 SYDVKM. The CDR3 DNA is TGTGCCAGCAGTATCTCCCCGGGACTAGCTGTATACGAGCAGTACTTC. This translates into CASSISPGLAVYEQYF. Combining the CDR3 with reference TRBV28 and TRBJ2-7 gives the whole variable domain DVKVTQSSRYLVKRTGEKVFLECVQDMDHENMFWYRQDPGLGLRLIYFSYDVKMKEKGDIPEGYSVSREKKERFSLILESASTNQTSMYLCASSISPGLAVYEQYFGPGTRLTVT.

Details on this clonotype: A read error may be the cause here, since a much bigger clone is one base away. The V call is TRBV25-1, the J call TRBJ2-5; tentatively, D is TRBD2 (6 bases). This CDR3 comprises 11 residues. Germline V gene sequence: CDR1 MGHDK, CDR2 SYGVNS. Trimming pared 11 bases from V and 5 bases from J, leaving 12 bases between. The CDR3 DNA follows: TGTGCCGCCTCGAGCGGGGAGACCCAGTACTTC. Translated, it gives CAASSGETQYF. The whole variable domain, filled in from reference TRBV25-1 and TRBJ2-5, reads EADIYQTPRYLVIGTGKKITLECSQTMGHDKMYWYQQDPGMELHLIHYSYGVNSTEKGDLSSESTVSRIRTEHFPLTLESARPSHTSQYLCAASSGETQYFGPGTRLLVL.

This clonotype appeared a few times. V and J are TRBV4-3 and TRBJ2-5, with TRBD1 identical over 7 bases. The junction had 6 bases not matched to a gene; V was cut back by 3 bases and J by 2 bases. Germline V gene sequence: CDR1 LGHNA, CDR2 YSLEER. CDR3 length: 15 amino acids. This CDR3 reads CASSQRDRSQETQYF. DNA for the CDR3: TGCGCCAGCAGCCAGAGGGACAGATCACAAGAGACCCAGTACTTC.

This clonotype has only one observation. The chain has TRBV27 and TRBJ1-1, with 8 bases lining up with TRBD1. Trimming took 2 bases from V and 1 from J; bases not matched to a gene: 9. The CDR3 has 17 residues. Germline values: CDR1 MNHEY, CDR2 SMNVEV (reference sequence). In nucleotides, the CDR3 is TGTGCCAGCAGTTTACCCGGACAGGGTTACGCGAACACTGAAGCTTTCTTT. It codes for CASSLPGQGYANTEAFF.

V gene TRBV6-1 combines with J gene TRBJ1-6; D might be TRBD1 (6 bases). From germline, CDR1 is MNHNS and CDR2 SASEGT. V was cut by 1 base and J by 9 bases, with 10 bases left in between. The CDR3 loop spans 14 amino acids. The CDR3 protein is CASSEGQGRSPLHF. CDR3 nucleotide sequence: TGTGCCAGCAGTGAAGGCCAGGGGCGTTCACCCCTCCACTTT.

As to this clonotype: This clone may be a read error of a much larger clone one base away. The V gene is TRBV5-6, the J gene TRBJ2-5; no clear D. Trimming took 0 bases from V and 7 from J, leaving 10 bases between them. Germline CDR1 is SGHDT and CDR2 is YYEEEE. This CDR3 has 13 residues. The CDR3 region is CASSLELSGTQYF. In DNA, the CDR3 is TGTGCCAGCAGCTTGGAGCTATCGGGGACCCAGTACTTC. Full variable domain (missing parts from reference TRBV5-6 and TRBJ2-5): DAGVTQSPTHLIKTRGQQVTLRCSPKSGHDTVSWYQQALGQGPQFIFQYYEEEERQRGNFPDRFSGHQFPNYSSELNVNALLLGDSALYLCASSLELSGTQYFGPGTRLLVL.

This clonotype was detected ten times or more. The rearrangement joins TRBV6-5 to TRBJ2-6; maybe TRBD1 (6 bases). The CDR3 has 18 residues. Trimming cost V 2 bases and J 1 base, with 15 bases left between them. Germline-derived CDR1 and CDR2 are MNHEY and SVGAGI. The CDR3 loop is CASSYLSGQLSGANVLTF. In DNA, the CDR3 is TGTGCCAGCAGTTACCTTTCGGGACAACTATCTGGGGCCAACGTCCTGACTTTC.

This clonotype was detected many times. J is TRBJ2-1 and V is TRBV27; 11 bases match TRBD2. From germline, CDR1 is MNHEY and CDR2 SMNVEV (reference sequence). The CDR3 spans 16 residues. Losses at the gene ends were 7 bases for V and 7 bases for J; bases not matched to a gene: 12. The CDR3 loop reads CASTPFGSGGANEQFF. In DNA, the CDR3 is TGTGCCAGCACTCCTTTCGGTAGCGGGGGGGCAAATGAGCAGTTCTTC.

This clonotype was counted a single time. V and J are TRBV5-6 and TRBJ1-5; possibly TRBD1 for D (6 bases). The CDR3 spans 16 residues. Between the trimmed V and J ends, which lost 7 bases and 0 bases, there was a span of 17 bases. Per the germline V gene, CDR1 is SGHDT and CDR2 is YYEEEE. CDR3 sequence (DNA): TGTGCCAGCCGCCAAGGGGGGGGGGCTAGCAATCAGCCCCAGCATTTT. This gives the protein CASRQGGGASNQPQHF.

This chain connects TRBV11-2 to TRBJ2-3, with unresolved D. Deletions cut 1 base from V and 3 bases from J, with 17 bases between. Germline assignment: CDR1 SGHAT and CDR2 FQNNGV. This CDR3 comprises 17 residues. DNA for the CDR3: TGTGCCAGCAGCTTAGGTGGGCCAGTCGTTTGGACAGATACGCAGTATTTT. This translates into CASSLGGPVVWTDTQYF.

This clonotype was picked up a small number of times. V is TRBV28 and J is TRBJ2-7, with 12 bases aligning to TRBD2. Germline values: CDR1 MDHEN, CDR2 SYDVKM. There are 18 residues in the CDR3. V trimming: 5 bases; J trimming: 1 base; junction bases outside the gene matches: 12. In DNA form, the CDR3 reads TGTGCCAGCAGTCCTCCGCCCCTACTAGCGGGAGGTTCCTACGAGCAGTACTTC. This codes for CASSPPPLLAGGSYEQYF.

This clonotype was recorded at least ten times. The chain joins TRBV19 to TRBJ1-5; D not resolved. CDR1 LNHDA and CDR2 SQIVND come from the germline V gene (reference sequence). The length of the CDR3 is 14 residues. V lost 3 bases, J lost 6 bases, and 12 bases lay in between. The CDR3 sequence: CASSMISGPQPQHF. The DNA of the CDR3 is TGTGCCAGTAGTATGATCTCCGGGCCTCAGCCCCAGCATTTT.